This TCR beta chain emerged from a study of T-cell reconstitution after alpha-beta-depleted transplantation in children. General study findings and limits: The main origin of T-cell counts and diversity one year after transplant was newly produced T cells. Two months or so post-transplant, alpha-beta T cells reportedly derived from several hundred expanded graft clones.

The authors prepared the TCRbeta library with unique molecular identifiers. TCRdb independently ran MiXCR on the PCR reads; one entry per CDR3 protein. The data contain about 900,000 distinct CDR3 sequences, 25% to 35% of them singletons. J lost 0 bases, V lost 1 base, and 5 bases had no gene match. Germline V gene sequence: CDR1 SGHRS, CDR2 YFSETQ. This CDR3 comprises 16 residues. Concerning this clonotype: Its cognate antigen is unknown.

The rearrangement joins TRBV5-1 to TRBJ1-1; TRBD1 aligns across 8 bases. Sequenced here: PBMCs, mostly from graft donor cells, sampled 360 days after TCRalphabeta/CD19-depleted stem cell transplant. The origin of this receptor is a boy in the first two years of life who had a stem cell transplant for SCID, so the T cells may come from the graft donor. The CDR3 coding sequence is TGCGCCAGCAGCTTGTGGACAGGGAACGTGAACACTGAAGCTTTCTTT. Protein: CASSLWTGNVNTEAFF.